This T cell receptor beta chain was profiled in a study of radiation and T cells in renal cell carcinoma. The time point is: blood 4 weeks post-SBRT, at nephrectomy. The treatment here: 15 Gy SBRT to primary tumor, nephrectomy 4 weeks later. The assay was immunoSEQ multiplex PCR, and TCRdb's table has in-frame clones only and misses some. The sample has approximately 150,000 clones; approximately 86% are singletons. This TCR was sampled from a woman in her forties or fifties with renal cell carcinoma. Sample: blood, taken from a patient whose treatment included radiotherapy and nephrectomy.

The CDR3 here is CASSLSRSYEQYF. In DNA, the CDR3 is TGTGCCAGCAGTTTATCTAGGAGCTACGAGCAGTACTTC. The chain couples TRBV27 to TRBJ2-7; D is unclear. Germline values: CDR1 MNHEY, CDR2 SMNVEV (reference sequence). The CDR3 is 13 residues long. Trimming removed 0 bases from V and 3 bases from J, with 6 bases in between.